The source of this T cell receptor (beta chain) is a study of blood T cell repertoires in COVID-19. About the study: In each case, the material was cDNA or gDNA derived from T cells, B-cell-depleted T cells, or PBMCs.

The CDR3 runs to 13 residues. Germline values: CDR1 SGHAT, CDR2 FQNNGV. V lost 0 bases to trimming and J lost 1 base, with 3 bases between them. In the study's own analysis: Amplification with reference gene primers provided the estimates of nucleated cell counts. TCRdb's copy holds only in-frame clones and misses some; the assay was immunoSEQ multiplex PCR. That table supplies the V and J calls and clone size; D and trimming were determined from the DNA. The repertoire holds 200,000 to 250,000 clones, with around 84% as singletons. Remarks on this clone: A much larger clone sits a single nucleotide away, making a read error possible.

V gene TRBV11-2 combines with J gene TRBJ1-1; D gene uncertain. The sample consisted of peripheral blood. The TCR was taken from a woman aged 18-30 years with acute or convalescent COVID-19. The CDR3 is CASSLDRNTEAFF. The CDR3 DNA follows: TGTGCCAGCAGCTTAGACAGGAACACTGAAGCTTTCTTT.